One sample yielded the 3 T cell receptor beta chains listed below, sequenced in a study of shared clonotypes between healthy human individuals. Generated by immunoSEQ multiplex PCR, the TCRdb table keeps only in-frame clones and is missing some. Here the sample spans over a million clones, approximately 80% being singletons. Sequencing was performed on memory CD4+ T cells from PBMCs. Noted subset: CD45RA-negative fraction. Receptors originate from a man aged 18 to 35 in good health. Some clones in this sample may be carry-over from other donors' samples.

The rearrangement joins TRBV7-9 to TRBJ2-7; 8 bases line up with TRBD1. The CDR3 consists of 19 residues. Germline trimming cut 4 bases from V and 0 bases from J; bases unmatched to any gene: 17. Germline lookup yields CDR1 SEHNR and CDR2 FQNEAQ (reference sequence). CDR3 residues: CASSSPIIDRGLSSYEQYF. For the CDR3, the DNA is TGTGCCAGCAGCTCCCCAATCATAGACAGGGGTCTGAGCTCCTACGAGCAGTACTTC.

The rearrangement joins TRBV30 to TRBJ2-2, with 7 bases identical to TRBD2. Germline V CDR1 and CDR2: GTSNPN, SVGIG (reference sequence). The ends lost 4 bases at V and 8 bases at J; junction bases unmatched: 7. The CDR3 has 13 residues. The CDR3 sequence: CAWTKRDWGELFF. The CDR3 coding sequence is TGTGCCTGGACGAAGCGGGATTGGGGGGAGCTGTTTTTT.

The chain uses TRBV11-2 and TRBJ1-1; D gene uncertain. Germline assignment: CDR1 SGHAT and CDR2 FQNNGV. Trimming stripped 7 bases from V and 5 bases from J, with 8 bases between. This CDR3 comprises 11 residues. The CDR3 region has the DNA TGTGCCAGCACTCCAGGTACTGAAGCTTTCTTT. Translated: CASTPGTEAFF.